The clone carrying this TCR beta chain has only a few counts. This table comes from immunoSEQ multiplex PCR, and its TCRdb copy is limited to in-frame clones, with some not included. The data contain around 67,000 clones, about 90% of them singletons. Germline V lookup: CDR1 GTSNPN, CDR2 SVGIG (reference sequence). The V end lost 1 base, the J end lost 0 bases, and 7 bases lay between the germline ends. The CDR3 runs 14 residues. This sample was taken from a study of T cell changes during pregnancy in multiple sclerosis. The receptor was derived from a female donor in good health, enrolled as a control in a pregnancy study. This chain uses TRBV30 with TRBJ1-5; D remains ambiguous. The sample in question was peripheral blood, obtained after pregnancy. The CDR3 DNA is TGTGCCTGGAGTGGGCACCTTAGCAATCAGCCCCAGCATTTT. Translating it yields CAWSGHLSNQPQHF.